Sequencing of this TCR beta chain was carried out in a study of blood T cell repertoires in COVID-19. Turning to the study itself: Researchers got acute and convalescent COVID-19 samples from the United States, Italy and Spain.

In the source study's methods: Estimation of nucleated cell counts was performed using reference gene primer amplification. TCRdb keeps only in-frame clones here, not all; method: immunoSEQ multiplex PCR. V, J and clone size derive from that table, while D and trimming were established from the DNA sequence. The repertoire holds 60,000 or so clones, around 75% seen once, with roughly 25% in the top ten. A single count supports this clone. CDR1 and CDR2 from the germline V gene are MRHNA and SNTAGT. Trimming removed 2 bases from V and 9 bases from J; junction bases left unmatched: 8. The length of the CDR3 is 15 residues.

This sequence joins TRBV6-4 and TRBJ2-1, with 9 bases that match TRBD2. The source is a human donor in a cohort sampled during active COVID-19. The sequencing input was peripheral blood. CDR3 coding DNA: TGTGCCAGCAGTGACCTGCGGGAGGGCCGGGGTGAGCAGTTCTTC. Translation: CASSDLREGRGEQFF.